The source of this T cell receptor (beta chain) is a study of T cell responses to AZD1222 COVID-19 vaccine. The germline V gene encodes CDR1 SGDLS and CDR2 YYNGEE. The CDR3 loop spans 14 amino acids. V was trimmed by 7 bases and J by 2 bases, leaving 14 bases between them. Sequencing was performed with immunoSEQ multiplex PCR; in TCRdb, only in-frame clones are kept and a portion is missing. This table holds about 220,000 clones, 93% found once. The chain joins TRBV9 to TRBJ2-3; D is possibly TRBD2 (6 bases). The receptor was isolated from an adult in good health. The material was peripheral blood, obtained on day 0 of MenACWY control vaccination. The CDR3 sequence: CASGGTSLTDTQYF. The CDR3 DNA sequence: TGTGCCAGCGGAGGGACTTCCCTCACAGATACGCAGTATTTT.